Below, one T cell receptor (beta chain) is given with its context. Its antigen is unknown. No base quality information exists; no much larger clone differs at one position. This specimen belongs to a study of blood T cell repertoires in COVID-19 (dated by TCRdb to 2018 to 2021). Regarding the research as a whole: The collaborator samples originated in the United States, Italy and Spain and spanned the acute and convalescent phases of COVID-19. The repertoires were released in a freely available public database meant as a resource for research on the immune response to SARS-CoV-2. The prospective study material was composed of cDNA or gDNA derived from T cells, B-cell-depleted T cells, or PBMCs. The samples were drawn from two sources: the first 160 participants of the ongoing ImmuneRACE study, and 950 to 1,500 subjects contributed by 6 global collaborators. HLA class I and class II types, where available, came from metadata supplied by the sample provider rather than from assay-based typing. Sample metadata almost always included a de-identified subject ID, COVID-19 status, age in years and sex. Subjects who had been exposed to COVID-19, were actively infected with it, or had recovered from it provided the deeply sampled blood TCRbeta repertoires that made up the dataset.

TCRbeta CDR3 regions were amplified from genomic DNA by means of the immunoSEQ Assay, a bias-controlled multiplex PCR. In the original analysis: Within the assay, amplification of reference gene primers was used to estimate how many nucleated cells each sample contained. To quantify the absolute abundance of each unique TCRbeta CDR3 rearrangement, sequence reads were collapsed and filtered. Productive Simpson clonality was computed per sample as the square root of Simpson's diversity index over productive rearrangements. Entries here come from immuneACCESS through TCRdb and include only in-frame sequences with V and J called. Some clones fail to appear in such tables; in the studies checked, an unresolved V gene covers under half of the shortfall, and the cause of the remainder is unknown. V, J and clone size reflect that table, while D and trimming were determined from the DNA. The sample table contains roughly 300,000 clones; only one count was recorded for roughly 90% of them. The ten most abundant clones make up 18% of the sample.

The paper as a whole reports these results and caveats: How much clinical and demographic metadata was included differed by source and by participant, and the metadata was provided uncurated.

The CDR3 spans 15 residues, from the cysteine through the phenylalanine. Just the 45-base CDR3 DNA is kept, in frame starting at base 1. Taken from the germline V gene, the CDR1 and CDR2 loops are MDHEN and SYDVKM. From V the trimming removes 5 bases and from J it removes 2 bases, while the gene matches leave 8 bases of the junction unaccounted for. Enrolling through a virtual design, the prospective study's participants ranged in age from roughly 18 to 90 years and lived across 24 United States geographic areas. In the prospective study, participants were assigned to cohorts based on the clinical history participants reported in a screening survey and a study questionnaire. For ImmuneRACE Cohort 3, a participant was defined as recovered based on two consecutive negative NP/OP PCR tests, clearance by a healthcare professional, or resolution of symptoms. Mobile phlebotomists in the prospective study collected whole blood, serum and a nasopharyngeal or oropharyngeal swab from every participant. Prospective study participants could optionally give additional blood draws and questionnaires over an approximately two-month period. Prospective study blood samples were shipped either frozen or at room temperature before DNA extraction.

This clonotype was sampled from a woman in her thirties who had recovered from COVID-19. The material sequenced was PBMCs or T cells enriched from blood (not recorded which). Recombination connected TRBV28 to TRBJ1-1, with 7 bases matching TRBD1. The CDR3 in this case is CASSLPGQANTEAFF. The DNA sequence follows: TGTGCCAGCAGTCTCCCAGGACAGGCTAACACTGAAGCTTTCTTT.